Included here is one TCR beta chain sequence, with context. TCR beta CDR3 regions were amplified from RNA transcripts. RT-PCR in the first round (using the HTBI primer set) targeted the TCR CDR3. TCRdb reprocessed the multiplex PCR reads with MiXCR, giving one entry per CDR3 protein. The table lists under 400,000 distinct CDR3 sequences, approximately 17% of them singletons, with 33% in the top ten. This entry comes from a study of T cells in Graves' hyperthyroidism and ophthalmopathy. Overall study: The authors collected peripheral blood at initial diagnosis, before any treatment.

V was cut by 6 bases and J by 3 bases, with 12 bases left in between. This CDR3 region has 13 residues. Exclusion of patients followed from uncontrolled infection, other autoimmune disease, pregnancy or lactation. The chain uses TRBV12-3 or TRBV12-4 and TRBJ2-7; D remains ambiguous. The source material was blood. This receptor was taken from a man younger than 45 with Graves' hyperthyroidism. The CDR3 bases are TGTGCCAGCAGCGTAGACGTCGACTACGAGCAGTACTTC. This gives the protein CASSVDVDYEQYF.